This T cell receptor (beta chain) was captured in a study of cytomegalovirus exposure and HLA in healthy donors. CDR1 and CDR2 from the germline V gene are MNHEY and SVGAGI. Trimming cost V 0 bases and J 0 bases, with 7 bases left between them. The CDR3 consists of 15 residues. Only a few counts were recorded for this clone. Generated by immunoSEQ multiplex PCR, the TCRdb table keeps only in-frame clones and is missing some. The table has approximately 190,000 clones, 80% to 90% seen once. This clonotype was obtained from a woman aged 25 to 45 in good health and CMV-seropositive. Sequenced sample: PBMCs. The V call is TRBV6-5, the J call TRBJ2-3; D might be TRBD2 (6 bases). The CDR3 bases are TGTGCCAGCAGTTACTCAGGGACTAGCACAGATACGCAGTATTTT. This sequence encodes CASSYSGTSTDTQYF.